The text below deals with one TCR beta chain. The CDR3 has 20 residues. Germline V lookup: CDR1 LNHDA, CDR2 SQIVND (reference sequence). V dropped 7 bases and J dropped 0; count of bases not matched to a gene: 21. This record comes from a study of blood T cell repertoires in COVID-19. Study overall: Researchers got acute and convalescent COVID-19 samples from the United States, Italy and Spain.

In the original processing: From reference gene primer amplification, estimates of nucleated cell counts were derived. Profiled with immunoSEQ multiplex PCR; TCRdb holds only in-frame clones, not every one. V and J calls and clone size are given by that table; D and trimming were obtained from the DNA. In the table there are about 310,000 clones, 70% to 90% of which are singletons. The chain recombines TRBV19 with TRBJ1-5; 7 bases map to TRBD1. The sequence derives from a man aged 25-45 years who had recovered from COVID-19. Specimen: PBMCs or T cells enriched from blood (not recorded which). The CDR3 sequence is CASKKSKTRGPLDSNQPQHF. The CDR3 nucleotides read TGTGCCAGTAAAAAATCGAAAACTAGGGGGCCCTTAGATAGCAATCAGCCCCAGCATTTT.